This TCR beta chain was found in a study of post-analysis software for immune sequencing data. For the study at large: There were relapsing-remitting, secondary progressive and progressive-relapsing multiple sclerosis among the disease courses included.

The length of the CDR3 is 13 residues. V dropped 2 bases and J dropped 7 bases, with 14 bases sitting between them. The V gene's germline CDR1 is SQVTM and CDR2 ANQGSEA. Broader study findings: In patients, TRBV5-6, TRBV5-1 and TRBV20-1 belonged to five TRBV segments found more frequently than in controls. For normalized Chao1 diversity, multiple sclerosis patients scored significantly lower than controls did. F measure grouped same-batch samples tightly together.

To note about this clonotype: Its antigen is not known.

Built from TCR beta cDNA, the libraries had unique molecular identifiers in them. Each CDR3 protein gets one entry after TCRdb re-called the PCR reads with MiXCR. The data hold 650,000 to 850,000 distinct CDR3 sequences, with 40% to 55% observed a single time. The material sequenced was blood. The sequence derives from a girl aged 10 to 17 with multiple sclerosis. The gene calls are TRBV29-1 and TRBJ2-5; a possible D gene is TRBD1 (5 bases). DNA for the CDR3: TGCAGCGTTGAACTCACAGGCTCGGGGACCCAGTACTTC. It yields the protein CSVELTGSGTQYF. Full variable domain (outside the CDR3, taken from reference TRBV29-1 and TRBJ2-5): SAVISQKPSRDICQRGTSLTIQCQVDSQVTMMFWYRQQPGQSLTLIATANQGSEATYESGFVIDKFPISRPNLTFSTLTVSNMSPEDSSIYLCSVELTGSGTQYFGPGTRLLVL.